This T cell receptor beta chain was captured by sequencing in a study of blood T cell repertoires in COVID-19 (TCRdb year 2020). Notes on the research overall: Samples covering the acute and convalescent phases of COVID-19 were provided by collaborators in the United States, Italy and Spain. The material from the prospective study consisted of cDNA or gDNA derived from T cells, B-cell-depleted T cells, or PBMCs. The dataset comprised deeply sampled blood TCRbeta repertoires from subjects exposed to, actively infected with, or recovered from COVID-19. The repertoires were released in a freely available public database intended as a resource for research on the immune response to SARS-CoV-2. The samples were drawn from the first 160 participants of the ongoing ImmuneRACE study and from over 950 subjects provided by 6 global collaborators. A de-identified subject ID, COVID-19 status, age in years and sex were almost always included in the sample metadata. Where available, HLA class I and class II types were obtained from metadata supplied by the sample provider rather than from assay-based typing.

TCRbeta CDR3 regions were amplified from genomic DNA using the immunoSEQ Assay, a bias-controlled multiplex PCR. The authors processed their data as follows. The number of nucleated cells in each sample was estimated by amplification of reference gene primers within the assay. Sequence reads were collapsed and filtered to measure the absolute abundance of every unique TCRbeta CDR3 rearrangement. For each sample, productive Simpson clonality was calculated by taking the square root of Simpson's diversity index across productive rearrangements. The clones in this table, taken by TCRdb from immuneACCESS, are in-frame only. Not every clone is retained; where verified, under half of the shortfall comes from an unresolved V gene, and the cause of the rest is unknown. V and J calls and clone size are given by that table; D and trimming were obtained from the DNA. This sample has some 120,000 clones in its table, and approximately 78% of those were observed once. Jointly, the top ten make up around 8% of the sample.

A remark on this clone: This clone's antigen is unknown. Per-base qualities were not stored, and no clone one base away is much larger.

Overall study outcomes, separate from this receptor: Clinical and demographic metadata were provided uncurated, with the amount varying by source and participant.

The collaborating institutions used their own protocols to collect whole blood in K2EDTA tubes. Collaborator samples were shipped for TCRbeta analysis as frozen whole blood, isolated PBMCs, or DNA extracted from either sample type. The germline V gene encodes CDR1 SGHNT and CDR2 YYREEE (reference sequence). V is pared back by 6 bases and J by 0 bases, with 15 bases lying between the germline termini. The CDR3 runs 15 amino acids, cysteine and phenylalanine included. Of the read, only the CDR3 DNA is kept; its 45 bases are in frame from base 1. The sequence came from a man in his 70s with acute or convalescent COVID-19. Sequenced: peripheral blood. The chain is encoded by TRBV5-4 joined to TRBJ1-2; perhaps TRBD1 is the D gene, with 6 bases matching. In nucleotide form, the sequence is TGTGCCAGCACCCTTCTGACAGGTACTAACTATGGCTACACCTTC. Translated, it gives CASTLLTGTNYGYTF.